This T cell receptor beta chain derives from a study of T-cell memory formation after mild COVID-19. About the study: TCR clustering was largely donor specific.

CDR3 size: 15 residues. The germline V gene encodes CDR1 SEHNR and CDR2 FQNEAQ (reference sequence). Between the trimmed V and J ends, which lost 1 base and 5 bases, there was a span of 14 bases. The TCR alpha and TCR beta cDNA libraries, bearing sample barcodes and UMIs, were generated by 5'RACE using constant-segment primers. TCRdb fed the 5' RACE reads into MiXCR, producing one record per CDR3 protein. Of approximately 450,000 distinct CDR3 sequences in the sample, about 20% are singletons; the top ten hold about 12%. As for this clonotype: The antigen is unknown.

Study outcomes and limitations: What remained unconfirmed was the SARS-CoV-2 specificity of second-wave clones peaking on day 37. Contracting clones from day 15 to 85 had balanced CD4/CD8; later expanders favoured CD4+.

What was sequenced was PBMCs or a T cell subset sorted from them (not recorded which). The clonotype comes from an adult woman who had mild COVID-19 (a few samples of this study predate the infection). Cell type and time point are not known. The gene calls are TRBV7-9 and TRBJ2-5; no definite D call. In nucleotides, the CDR3 is TGTGCCAGCAGCTTAGAAAACAGCCTGCGGGAGACCCAGTACTTC. It specifies CASSLENSLRETQYF.